The rows below give T cell receptor beta chains drawn from one sample of a study of CD8 T cells in ankylosing spondylitis. TCRdb used MiXCR to reprocess the 5' RACE reads, holding one entry per CDR3 protein. The table records fewer than 200,000 distinct CDR3 sequences, about 20% of them present only once. What was sequenced was blood, either unsorted or a sorted T cell fraction (not recorded which). The receptors originated from a male donor between 10 and 30 years old with ankylosing spondylitis or in good health (not recorded which). Both conserved end residues are part of each CDR3. Fields, in order: CDR3 protein, CDR3 DNA, J gene, clone size, D gene, CDR3 length, V gene. D genes are given only for firm matches. Clone sizes are given selectively: once, few, many, or a class where the clone is expanded.

cdr3_aa: CSVPGQRYNEQFF
cdr3_nt: TGCAGCGTCCCGGGACAGAGATACAATGAGCAGTTCTTC
j_call: TRBJ2-1
clone_size: many
d_call: TRBD1
cdr3_length: 13
v_call: TRBV29-1

cdr3_aa: CASSLAGSQPQHF
cdr3_nt: TGTGCCAGCAGTTTAGCAGGGAGTCAGCCCCAGCATTTT
j_call: TRBJ1-5
clone_size: many
d_call: .
cdr3_length: 13
v_call: TRBV27

cdr3_aa: CASSAGEGNSPLHF
cdr3_nt: TGTGCCAGCAGCGCTGGGGAAGGTAATTCACCCCTCCACTTT
j_call: TRBJ1-6
clone_size: many
d_call: .
cdr3_length: 14
v_call: TRBV9

cdr3_aa: CSASQGVDGTQYF
cdr3_nt: TGCAGTGCTAGTCAGGGAGTAGACGGTACGCAGTATTTT
j_call: TRBJ2-3
clone_size: many
d_call: .
cdr3_length: 13
v_call: TRBV20-1

cdr3_aa: CASSLSGRAVEQFF
cdr3_nt: TGTGCCAGCAGCCTTAGCGGGAGGGCCGTTGAGCAGTTCTTC
j_call: TRBJ2-1
clone_size: many
d_call: TRBD2
cdr3_length: 14
v_call: TRBV14

cdr3_aa: CASSAWDELAKNIQYF
cdr3_nt: TGTGCCAGCAGTGCCTGGGACGAACTAGCCAAAAACATTCAGTACTTC
j_call: TRBJ2-4
clone_size: many
d_call: .
cdr3_length: 16
v_call: TRBV27

cdr3_aa: CATKRAGGDEQFF
cdr3_nt: TGTGCCACCAAAAGGGCAGGGGGTGATGAGCAGTTCTTC
j_call: TRBJ2-1
clone_size: .
d_call: TRBD1
cdr3_length: 13
v_call: TRBV24-1

cdr3_aa: CASSYDRGEEETQYF
cdr3_nt: TGTGCCAGCAGCTACGACAGGGGCGAGGAAGAGACCCAGTACTTC
j_call: TRBJ2-5
clone_size: few
d_call: TRBD1
cdr3_length: 15
v_call: TRBV7-2

cdr3_aa: CASSLGQGSQYEQYF
cdr3_nt: TGTGCCAGCAGCTTAGGACAGGGGAGTCAATACGAGCAGTACTTC
j_call: TRBJ2-7
clone_size: many
d_call: TRBD1
cdr3_length: 15
v_call: TRBV7-9

cdr3_aa: CASSPGGNYEQYF
cdr3_nt: TGCGCCAGCAGCCCGGGAGGGAACTACGAGCAGTACTTC
j_call: TRBJ2-7
clone_size: .
d_call: TRBD2
cdr3_length: 13
v_call: TRBV5-1